The 29 T cell receptor beta chains below were found in one sample sequenced in a study of shared clonotypes between healthy human individuals. This table comes from immunoSEQ multiplex PCR, and its TCRdb copy is limited to in-frame clones, with some not included. The sample yields about 2.4 million clones, over 85% seen once. The specimen sequenced was naive CD4+ T cells from PBMCs. Regarding subset: CD45RA+ positively selected. The receptors were gathered from a man aged 18 to 29 in good health. Some clones in this sample may be carry-over from other donors' samples.

The DNA of the CDR3 is TGTGCCAGCAACGCAAGGGGGTCGGGGGAGCTGTTTTTT. Translating gives CASNARGSGELFF. This chain uses TRBV9 with TRBJ2-2; a possible D gene is TRBD1 (6 bases). V was trimmed by 6 bases and J by 8 bases, leaving 14 bases between them. From germline, CDR1 is SGDLS and CDR2 YYNGEE. The CDR3 runs 13 residues.

V usage is TRBV7-3 and J usage is TRBJ1-1, with a tentative D call TRBD1 (5 bases). V was cut by 1 base and J by 0 bases, with 12 bases left in between. Germline V CDR1 and CDR2: SGHTA, FQGTGA. This CDR3 spans 16 amino acids. The CDR3 is CASSLIRVSLNTEAFF. Here the CDR3 DNA reads TGTGCCAGCAGCTTAATCAGGGTCAGCTTGAACACTGAAGCTTTCTTT.

Remarks on this clone: The same CDR3 also results from other DNA sequences found in this sample. The chain combines TRBV6-5 with TRBJ1-2; D unclear. The germline V gene encodes CDR1 MNHEY and CDR2 SVGAGI. V was shortened by 0 bases and J by 4 bases, with 6 bases between the two germline ends. This CDR3 has 13 amino acids. CDR3 sequence: CASSYSGLYGYTF. The CDR3 region has the DNA TGTGCCAGCAGTTACTCCGGACTCTATGGCTACACCTTC.

This clone was recorded a few times. V gene TRBV4-1 combines with J gene TRBJ2-4; no reliable D call. Germline CDR1 MGHRA, CDR2 YSYEKL. This CDR3 comprises 11 residues. V shed 0 bases and J shed 13 bases, with 7 bases lying between them. CDR3 nucleotide sequence: TGCGCCAGCAGCCAAGAGGGCAGACAGTACTTC. As protein: CASSQEGRQYF.

The V and J genes are TRBV5-5 and TRBJ1-2; D is possibly TRBD1 (5 bases). The germline gives CDR1 SGHKS, CDR2 YYEKEE (reference sequence). CDR3 length: 13 residues. The V end lost 3 bases, the J end lost 8 bases, and 14 bases lay between the germline ends. CDR3 sequence reads: CASSSPGRGGYTF. In DNA, the CDR3 is TGTGCCAGCAGCTCCCCTGGACGGGGGGGCTACACCTTC.

The J gene is TRBJ1-5, the V gene TRBV30, with D maybe TRBD1 (5 bases). There are 19 residues in the CDR3. V was shortened by 1 base and J by 0 bases, with 22 bases between the two germline ends. CDR1 is GTSNPN, CDR2 SVGIG, per germline (reference sequence). This CDR3 reads CAWSATRGWGNPSNQPQHF. The CDR3 region has the DNA TGTGCCTGGAGTGCCACCCGGGGCTGGGGGAATCCTAGCAATCAGCCCCAGCATTTT.

The CDR3 here is CASSARLAGRGSTDTQYF. Here the CDR3 DNA reads TGTGCCAGCAGCGCACGACTAGCGGGTCGGGGAAGCACAGATACGCAGTATTTT. The chain couples TRBV13 to TRBJ2-3; 10 positions agree with TRBD2. Germline-derived CDR1 and CDR2 are PRHDT and FYEKMQ (reference sequence). The junction had 11 bases not matched to a gene; V was cut back by 5 bases and J by 0 bases. The CDR3 runs 18 residues.

This sequence joins TRBV18 and TRBJ1-2, with D uncertain. Deletions cut 6 bases from V and 7 bases from J, with 15 bases between. Germline V lookup: CDR1 KGHSH, CDR2 LQKENI. CDR3 length: 13 amino acids. CDR3 sequence (DNA): TGTGCCAGCTCCCCGTCGATAGGATCTGGCTACACCTTC. Translated: CASSPSIGSGYTF.

V is TRBV5-8 and J is TRBJ1-5; D is perhaps TRBD1 (5 bases). The CDR3 runs 16 residues. Trimming left V 4 bases short and J 4 bases short, with 18 bases between. Germline CDR1 is SGHTS and CDR2 is YDEGEE. The CDR3 region has the DNA TGTGCCAGCAGCGCGGGGCAAAATGCCGTAAATCAGCCCCAGCATTTT. Residues: CASSAGQNAVNQPQHF.

V usage is TRBV5-6 and J usage is TRBJ2-5, with 11 bases that match TRBD1. Germline CDR1 is SGHDT and CDR2 is YYEEEE. Unmatched junction bases numbered 3, after V lost 0 bases and J lost 5 bases. The CDR3 contains 15 residues. The CDR3 spells CASSLAGQGVETQYF. Here the CDR3 DNA reads TGTGCCAGCAGCTTGGCGGGACAGGGGGTTGAGACCCAGTACTTC. Combining the CDR3 with reference TRBV5-6 and TRBJ2-5 gives the whole variable domain DAGVTQSPTHLIKTRGQQVTLRCSPKSGHDTVSWYQQALGQGPQFIFQYYEEEERQRGNFPDRFSGHQFPNYSSELNVNALLLGDSALYLCASSLAGQGVETQYFGPGTRLLVL.

About this clone: Within the sample, other DNA sequences also encode this same CDR3. The chain has TRBV30 and TRBJ1-2; D not resolved. Trimming pared 0 bases from V and 4 bases from J, leaving 9 bases between. CDR1 GTSNPN and CDR2 SVGIG come from the germline V gene (reference sequence). This CDR3 comprises 13 residues. The CDR3: CAWSVQPPYGYTF. The CDR3, as DNA: TGTGCCTGGAGTGTACAACCACCCTATGGCTACACCTTC.

As concerns this clone: Other DNA sequences within the sample encode an identical CDR3. The genes are TRBV7-9 and TRBJ2-3; 8 bases agree with TRBD1. This CDR3 spans 13 amino acids. CDR1 and CDR2 (germline): SEHNR, FQNEAQ (reference sequence). The ends lost 9 bases at V and 4 bases at J; junction bases unmatched: 6. As DNA, the CDR3 is TGTGCCAGTTCCTTGACAGGGGCAGATACGCAGTATTTT. This encodes CASSLTGADTQYF.

The V and J genes are TRBV11-3 and TRBJ2-7; D may be TRBD1 (5 bases). The V gene lost 10 bases and the J gene lost 5 bases, with 18 bases spanning the gap. CDR1 and CDR2 from the germline V gene are SGHNT and YENEEA. The CDR3 runs 13 residues. CDR3 residues: CATSAQAADEQYF. The CDR3, as DNA: TGTGCCACCTCGGCACAGGCCGCGGACGAGCAGTACTTC.

J is TRBJ1-1 and V is TRBV5-6; D remains ambiguous. The V end lost 0 bases, the J end lost 5 bases, and 8 bases lay between the germline ends. From germline, CDR1 is SGHDT and CDR2 YYEEEE. The CDR3 loop spans 13 amino acids. The CDR3 sequence: CASSLGRKTEAFF. CDR3 sequence (DNA): TGTGCCAGCAGCTTGGGTCGAAAGACTGAAGCTTTCTTT. The full variable domain, with the rest looked up from reference TRBV5-6 and TRBJ1-1, is DAGVTQSPTHLIKTRGQQVTLRCSPKSGHDTVSWYQQALGQGPQFIFQYYEEEERQRGNFPDRFSGHQFPNYSSELNVNALLLGDSALYLCASSLGRKTEAFFGQGTRLTVV.

Concerning this clone itself: The same CDR3 is also encoded by other DNA sequences in this sample. J is TRBJ1-5 and V is TRBV28, with D perhaps matching TRBD1 (6 bases). Germline CDR1 reads MDHEN; CDR2 reads SYDVKM. The ends were cut back, 5 bases at V and 2 bases at J, with 13 bases in the middle. This CDR3 is built from 15 residues. In nucleotides, the CDR3 is TGTGCCAGCAGTCCCGAGGGGGTGGGCAATCAGCCCCAGCATTTT. It encodes CASSPEGVGNQPQHF.

The chain employs TRBV6-5 and TRBJ2-1; unclear D gene. The germline V gene has CDR1 MNHEY and CDR2 SVGAGI. The CDR3 totals 14 residues. The V gene lost 2 bases and the J gene lost 0 bases, with 5 bases spanning the gap. The CDR3 DNA reads as TGTGCCAGCAGTTACCAAGTCTCCTACAATGAGCAGTTCTTC. This gives the protein CASSYQVSYNEQFF.

The chain is built from TRBV4-1 and TRBJ1-1; D may be TRBD1 (5 bases). The CDR3 has 17 amino acids. Germline V CDR1 and CDR2: MGHRA, YSYEKL. With 0 bases removed from V and 6 bases from J, the gap between germline ends came to 20 bases. CDR3 loop: CASSQDRRGSSIAEAFF. CDR3 in DNA: TGCGCCAGCAGCCAAGATCGCCGGGGGAGTTCGATCGCTGAAGCTTTCTTT.

CDR3 loop: CASSLPDRYNEKLFF. The CDR3 DNA is TGTGCCAGCAGCTTACCGGACAGGTATAATGAAAAACTGTTTTTT. The chain links TRBV7-9 to TRBJ1-4; 7 positions agree with TRBD1. The CDR3 is 15 residues long. V lost 2 bases to trimming and J lost 4 bases; unmatched junction nucleotides: 4. Per the germline V gene, CDR1 is SEHNR and CDR2 is FQNEAQ (reference sequence). The variable domain in full, completed from reference TRBV7-9 and TRBJ1-4, reads DTGVSQNPRHKITKRGQNVTFRCDPISEHNRLYWYRQTLGQGPEFLTYFQNEAQLEKSRLLSDRFSAERPKGSFSTLEIQRTEQGDSAMYLCASSLPDRYNEKLFFGSGTQLSVL.

This clone showed up just once. The J gene is TRBJ2-2, the V gene TRBV10-3; the D call may be TRBD1 or TRBD2 (5 bases each). V was pared by 8 bases and J by 0 bases, with 13 bases between. CDR3 size: 15 residues. Germline assignment: CDR1 ENHRY and CDR2 SYGVKD. In nucleotides, the CDR3 is TGTGCCATCCGGGACGGAAGGACGAACACCGGGGAGCTGTTTTTT. It specifies CAIRDGRTNTGELFF.

This clone has just one count. V usage is TRBV2 and J usage is TRBJ1-2; a weak D match, TRBD1 (5 bases). Germline CDR1 and CDR2: SNHLY and FYNNEI. The CDR3 sequence is 14 residues long. Trimming removed 7 bases at V and 6 bases at J, with 18 bases between. CDR3 protein: CASTNRGDSDGYTF. In DNA, the CDR3 is TGTGCCAGCACCAACCGGGGGGATTCGGATGGCTACACCTTC.

This sequence joins TRBV11-2 and TRBJ2-5, with D unresolved. Per the germline V gene, CDR1 is SGHAT and CDR2 is FQNNGV. V lost 5 bases and J lost 0, with 13 bases in between. The CDR3 runs to 15 residues. Written as DNA, the CDR3 is TGTGCCAGCAGCCCTGGGTTTGGGTACCAAGAGACCCAGTACTTC. It is translated as CASSPGFGYQETQYF.

This clone was recorded once. Other DNA sequences in this specimen translate into the identical CDR3. The rearrangement uses TRBV30 and TRBJ2-7; D gene unclear. Looked up from germline, CDR1 is GTSNPN and CDR2 is SVGIG (reference sequence). The V end was cut by 5 bases, the J end by 0 bases, with 8 bases between. The CDR3 sequence is 12 residues long. The CDR3 sequence: CAWGRNSYEQYF. CDR3 DNA sequence: TGTGCCTGGGGTCGAAACTCCTACGAGCAGTACTTC. Using reference TRBV30 and TRBJ2-7 for the parts outside the CDR3, the full variable domain is SQTIHQWPATLVQPVGSPLSLECTVEGTSNPNLYWYRQAAGRGLQLLFYSVGIGQISSEVPQNLSASRPQDRQFILSSKKLLLSDSGFYLCAWGRNSYEQYFGPGTRLTVT.

The chain employs TRBV9 and TRBJ2-1, with 7 bases lining up with TRBD1. There are 15 residues in the CDR3. V shed 5 bases and J 1 base; nucleotides not matched to a gene: 6. Looked up from germline, CDR1 is SGDLS and CDR2 is YYNGEE. The CDR3 loop reads CASSHRGDSYNEQFF. The CDR3 DNA follows: TGTGCCAGCAGTCACAGGGGAGATTCCTACAATGAGCAGTTCTTC.

The chain employs TRBV4-3 and TRBJ1-2, with D possibly matching TRBD1 (5 bases). The V end lost 0 bases, the J end lost 5 bases, and 13 bases lay between the germline ends. CDR3 length: 15 amino acids. Germline V gene lookup returns CDR1 LGHNA and CDR2 YSLEER. CDR3 amino acids: CASSQDFRDLYGYTF. Here the CDR3 DNA reads TGCGCCAGCAGCCAAGATTTCAGGGACCTGTATGGCTACACCTTC.

The DNA of the CDR3 is TGTGCCTGGGGGAACACCTTCTATGGCTACACCTTC. Its translation: CAWGNTFYGYTF. The chain has TRBV30 and TRBJ1-2; D gene uncertain. Germline CDR1 reads GTSNPN; CDR2 reads SVGIG (reference sequence). The length of the CDR3 is 12 residues. V lost 5 bases to trimming and J lost 4 bases, with 11 bases between them.

The V gene is TRBV27, the J gene TRBJ2-1; the match to TRBD2 covers 8 bases. Germline CDR1 reads MNHEY; CDR2 reads SMNVEV (reference sequence). The CDR3 spans 17 residues. The V segment lost 3 bases and the J segment 0 bases; nucleotides outside the gene matches: 7. The CDR3 spells CASSLWTSPYSYNEQFF. The CDR3 nucleotides read TGTGCCAGCAGTTTGTGGACTAGCCCCTACTCCTACAATGAGCAGTTCTTC.

V gene TRBV7-2 combines with J gene TRBJ2-7; 8 bases are shared with TRBD2. The junction had 8 bases not matched to a gene; V was cut back by 3 bases and J by 4 bases. This CDR3 is built from 15 residues. Germline V CDR1 and CDR2: SGHTA, FQGNSA. CDR3 DNA sequence: TGTGCCAGCAGCTTGTCGGGACTAGTGGGATACGAGCAGTACTTC. Its translation is CASSLSGLVGYEQYF.

Turning to this clone: The same CDR3 is also encoded by other DNA sequences in this sample. The CDR3 DNA follows: TGCGCCAGCAGCTTGGAGGGACAGGGCGGTGAAAAACTGTTTTTT. Translated: CASSLEGQGGEKLFF. The J gene is TRBJ1-4, the V gene TRBV5-1; TRBD1 aligns across 9 bases. In germline, CDR1 is SGHRS, CDR2 YFSETQ. CDR3 length: 15 residues. The V and J ends lost 0 bases and 7 bases, in that order; junction bases with no gene match: 4.

This clone was seen only once. V is TRBV19 and J is TRBJ1-1; D gene unclear. The germline V and J ends were trimmed by 5 bases and 3 bases, with 10 bases remaining between them. The CDR3 contains 13 residues. Germline-derived CDR1 and CDR2 are LNHDA and SQIVND (reference sequence). Here the CDR3 DNA reads TGTGCCAGTAGTTCGTCCACATACACTGAAGCTTTCTTT. Translating it yields CASSSSTYTEAFF.